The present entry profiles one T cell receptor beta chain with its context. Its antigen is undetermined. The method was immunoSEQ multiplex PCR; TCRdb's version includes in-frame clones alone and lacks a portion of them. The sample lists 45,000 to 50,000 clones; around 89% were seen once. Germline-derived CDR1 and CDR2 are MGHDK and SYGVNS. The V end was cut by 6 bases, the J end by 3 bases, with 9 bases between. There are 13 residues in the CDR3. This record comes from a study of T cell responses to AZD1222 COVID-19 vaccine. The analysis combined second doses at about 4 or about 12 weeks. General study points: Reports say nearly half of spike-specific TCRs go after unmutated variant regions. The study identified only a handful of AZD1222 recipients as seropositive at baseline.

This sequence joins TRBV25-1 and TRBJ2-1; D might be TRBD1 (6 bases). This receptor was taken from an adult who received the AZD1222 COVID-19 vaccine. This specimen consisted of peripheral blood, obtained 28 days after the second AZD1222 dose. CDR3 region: CASSRQDYNEQFF. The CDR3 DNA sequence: TGTGCCAGCAGCCGACAGGACTACAATGAGCAGTTCTTC.